Shown below are 14 T cell receptor beta chains from a single sample sequenced in a study of blood T cell repertoires in COVID-19. Sequenced by immunoSEQ multiplex PCR; TCRdb stores in-frame clones only, minus some. The sample gives 350,000 or so clones, around 87% of which show up once; 8.5% to 12% is in the top ten. Sequenced: peripheral blood. Every receptor here comes from a young woman with COVID-19, enrolled during active disease.

CDR3 loop: CARAGSPADTQYF. CDR3 nucleotides: TGTGCCCGAGCGGGATCCCCCGCAGATACGCAGTATTTT. V usage is TRBV5-4 and J usage is TRBJ2-3, with TRBD2 matching 7 bases. This CDR3 has 13 amino acids. Looked up from germline, CDR1 is SGHNT and CDR2 is YYREEE (reference sequence). V trimming: 10 bases; J trimming: 4 bases; junction bases outside the gene matches: 9.

The V call is TRBV6-6, the J call TRBJ1-1; 9 positions match TRBD1. V shed 7 bases and J 2 bases; nucleotides not matched to a gene: 8. Germline V gene data show CDR1 as MNHNY and CDR2 as SVGAGI (reference sequence). This CDR3 region has 15 residues. This CDR3 is CASKMDRGYNTEAFF. The CDR3 DNA sequence: TGTGCCAGCAAAATGGACAGGGGATATAACACTGAAGCTTTCTTT.

The genes are TRBV7-2 and TRBJ2-1, with 11 bases that match TRBD1. The germline CDR1 and CDR2 sequences are SGHTA and FQGNSA. This CDR3 has 17 residues. Losses at the gene ends were 1 base for V and 4 bases for J; bases not matched to a gene: 6. CDR3 coding DNA: TGTGCCAGCAGCTTAGGGACAGGGGGCCCGTTGTACAATGAGCAGTTCTTC. Residues: CASSLGTGGPLYNEQFF.

The chain recombines TRBV9 with TRBJ2-5, with TRBD2 matching over 7 bases. V shed 0 bases and J 4 bases; nucleotides not matched to a gene: 9. In germline, CDR1 is SGDLS, CDR2 YYNGEE. CDR3 length: 16 residues. CDR3 DNA: TGTGCCAGCAGCGTAGGAGGAGGGAGGGCCGGAGAGACCCAGTACTTC. This gives the protein CASSVGGGRAGETQYF.

The V gene is TRBV19, the J gene TRBJ2-7; D possibly corresponds to TRBD2 (6 bases). In germline, CDR1 is LNHDA, CDR2 SQIVND (reference sequence). The CDR3 runs to 15 residues. Trimming cost V 9 bases and J 5 bases, with 23 bases left between them. CDR3 in amino acids: CARGSGVSRAHEQYF. As DNA, the CDR3 is TGTGCCAGGGGGTCGGGGGTTTCACGAGCCCACGAGCAGTACTTC.

In the case of this clone: The same CDR3 arises from other DNA sequences in this sample as well. The chain links TRBV3-1 (or the pseudogene TRBV3-2) to TRBJ2-1; 9 bases map to TRBD2. V gave up 4 bases and J gave up 3 bases; unmatched junction bases: 4. Germline lookup yields CDR1 LGHDT and CDR2 YNNKEL (reference sequence). The CDR3 loop spans 15 amino acids. In DNA form, the CDR3 reads TGTGCCAGCAGCCCCGTAGCGGGAGTCTACAATGAGCAGTTCTTC. Protein: CASSPVAGVYNEQFF.

The chain couples TRBV3-1 (or the pseudogene TRBV3-2) to TRBJ2-1; tentative D call: TRBD2 (6 bases). This CDR3 is built from 17 residues. Trimming cost V 1 base and J 3 bases, with 16 bases left between them. The germline V gene encodes CDR1 LGHDT and CDR2 YNNKEL (reference sequence). This chain's CDR3 is CASSQVCWSGLYNEQFF. CDR3 in DNA: TGTGCCAGCAGCCAAGTATGTTGGAGCGGGCTCTACAATGAGCAGTTCTTC.

This clone has only a few counts. The rearrangement uses TRBV2 and TRBJ2-1, with D maybe TRBD2 (6 bases). The CDR3 spans 15 residues. Trimming left V 6 bases short and J 9 bases short, with 21 bases between. Germline V gives CDR1 SNHLY, CDR2 FYNNEI. The CDR3 DNA follows: TGTGCCAGCAGATTCCTTCAGGGAGCGGGCGGTGAGCAGTTCTTC. This translates into CASRFLQGAGGEQFF.

The gene calls are TRBV24-1 and TRBJ2-5; TRBD2 might be the D (5 bases). V lost 4 bases to trimming and J lost 5 bases, with 10 bases between them. CDR3 length equals 13 residues. Germline assignment: CDR1 KGHDR and CDR2 SFDVKD. The CDR3 DNA reads as TGTGCCACCAGTGAGGGAGCTAGGGAGACCCAGTACTTC. As protein: CATSEGARETQYF.

The chain recombines TRBV14 with TRBJ2-4, with 11 bases aligning to TRBD1. V lost 4 bases, J lost 7 bases, and 9 bases stayed unmatched. Germline assignment: CDR1 SGHDN and CDR2 FVKESK. The CDR3 sequence is 16 residues long. The CDR3 nucleotides are TGTGCCAGCAGCCCCCTCGGGACAGGGGGTTCGAACATTCAGTACTTC. Its protein is CASSPLGTGGSNIQYF.

The chain employs TRBV11-2 and TRBJ1-3, with 7 bases matching TRBD1. The CDR3 runs 16 residues. Germline loops: CDR1 SGHAT, CDR2 FQNNGV. The V segment lost 6 bases and the J segment 4 bases; nucleotides outside the gene matches: 12. This chain's CDR3 is CASSYRGRQFGNTIYF. The CDR3 coding sequence is TGTGCCAGCAGTTATAGGGGGCGACAGTTCGGAAACACCATATATTTT.

The CDR3 sequence is CASSLVPGGGTDTQYF. For the CDR3, the DNA is TGTGCCAGCAGCTTGGTCCCTGGGGGGGGCACAGATACGCAGTATTTT. The chain employs TRBV5-4 and TRBJ2-3; 7 bases are a match to TRBD2. CDR1 is SGHNT and CDR2 is YYREEE in the germline V gene (reference sequence). J lost 1 base, V lost 0 bases, and 5 bases had no gene match. The CDR3 covers 16 residues.

The chain joins TRBV30 to TRBJ1-1, with a weak D call TRBD1 (6 bases). The V gene's germline CDR1 is GTSNPN and CDR2 SVGIG (reference sequence). The V end was cut by 4 bases, the J end by 4 bases, with 13 bases between. This CDR3 has 13 residues. The CDR3 sequence: CAWKTGFGTEAFF. CDR3 coding DNA: TGTGCCTGGAAAACAGGGTTTGGCACTGAAGCTTTCTTT.

J is TRBJ2-7 and V is TRBV25-1; 9 nucleotides match TRBD2. This CDR3 has 15 residues. Germline V CDR1 and CDR2: MGHDK, SYGVNS. The junction had 9 bases not matched to a gene; V was cut back by 4 bases and J by 5 bases. In DNA, the CDR3 is TGTGCCAGCAGTGTGGGTAGCGGGAGAGGTCACGAGCAGTACTTC. It encodes CASSVGSGRGHEQYF.